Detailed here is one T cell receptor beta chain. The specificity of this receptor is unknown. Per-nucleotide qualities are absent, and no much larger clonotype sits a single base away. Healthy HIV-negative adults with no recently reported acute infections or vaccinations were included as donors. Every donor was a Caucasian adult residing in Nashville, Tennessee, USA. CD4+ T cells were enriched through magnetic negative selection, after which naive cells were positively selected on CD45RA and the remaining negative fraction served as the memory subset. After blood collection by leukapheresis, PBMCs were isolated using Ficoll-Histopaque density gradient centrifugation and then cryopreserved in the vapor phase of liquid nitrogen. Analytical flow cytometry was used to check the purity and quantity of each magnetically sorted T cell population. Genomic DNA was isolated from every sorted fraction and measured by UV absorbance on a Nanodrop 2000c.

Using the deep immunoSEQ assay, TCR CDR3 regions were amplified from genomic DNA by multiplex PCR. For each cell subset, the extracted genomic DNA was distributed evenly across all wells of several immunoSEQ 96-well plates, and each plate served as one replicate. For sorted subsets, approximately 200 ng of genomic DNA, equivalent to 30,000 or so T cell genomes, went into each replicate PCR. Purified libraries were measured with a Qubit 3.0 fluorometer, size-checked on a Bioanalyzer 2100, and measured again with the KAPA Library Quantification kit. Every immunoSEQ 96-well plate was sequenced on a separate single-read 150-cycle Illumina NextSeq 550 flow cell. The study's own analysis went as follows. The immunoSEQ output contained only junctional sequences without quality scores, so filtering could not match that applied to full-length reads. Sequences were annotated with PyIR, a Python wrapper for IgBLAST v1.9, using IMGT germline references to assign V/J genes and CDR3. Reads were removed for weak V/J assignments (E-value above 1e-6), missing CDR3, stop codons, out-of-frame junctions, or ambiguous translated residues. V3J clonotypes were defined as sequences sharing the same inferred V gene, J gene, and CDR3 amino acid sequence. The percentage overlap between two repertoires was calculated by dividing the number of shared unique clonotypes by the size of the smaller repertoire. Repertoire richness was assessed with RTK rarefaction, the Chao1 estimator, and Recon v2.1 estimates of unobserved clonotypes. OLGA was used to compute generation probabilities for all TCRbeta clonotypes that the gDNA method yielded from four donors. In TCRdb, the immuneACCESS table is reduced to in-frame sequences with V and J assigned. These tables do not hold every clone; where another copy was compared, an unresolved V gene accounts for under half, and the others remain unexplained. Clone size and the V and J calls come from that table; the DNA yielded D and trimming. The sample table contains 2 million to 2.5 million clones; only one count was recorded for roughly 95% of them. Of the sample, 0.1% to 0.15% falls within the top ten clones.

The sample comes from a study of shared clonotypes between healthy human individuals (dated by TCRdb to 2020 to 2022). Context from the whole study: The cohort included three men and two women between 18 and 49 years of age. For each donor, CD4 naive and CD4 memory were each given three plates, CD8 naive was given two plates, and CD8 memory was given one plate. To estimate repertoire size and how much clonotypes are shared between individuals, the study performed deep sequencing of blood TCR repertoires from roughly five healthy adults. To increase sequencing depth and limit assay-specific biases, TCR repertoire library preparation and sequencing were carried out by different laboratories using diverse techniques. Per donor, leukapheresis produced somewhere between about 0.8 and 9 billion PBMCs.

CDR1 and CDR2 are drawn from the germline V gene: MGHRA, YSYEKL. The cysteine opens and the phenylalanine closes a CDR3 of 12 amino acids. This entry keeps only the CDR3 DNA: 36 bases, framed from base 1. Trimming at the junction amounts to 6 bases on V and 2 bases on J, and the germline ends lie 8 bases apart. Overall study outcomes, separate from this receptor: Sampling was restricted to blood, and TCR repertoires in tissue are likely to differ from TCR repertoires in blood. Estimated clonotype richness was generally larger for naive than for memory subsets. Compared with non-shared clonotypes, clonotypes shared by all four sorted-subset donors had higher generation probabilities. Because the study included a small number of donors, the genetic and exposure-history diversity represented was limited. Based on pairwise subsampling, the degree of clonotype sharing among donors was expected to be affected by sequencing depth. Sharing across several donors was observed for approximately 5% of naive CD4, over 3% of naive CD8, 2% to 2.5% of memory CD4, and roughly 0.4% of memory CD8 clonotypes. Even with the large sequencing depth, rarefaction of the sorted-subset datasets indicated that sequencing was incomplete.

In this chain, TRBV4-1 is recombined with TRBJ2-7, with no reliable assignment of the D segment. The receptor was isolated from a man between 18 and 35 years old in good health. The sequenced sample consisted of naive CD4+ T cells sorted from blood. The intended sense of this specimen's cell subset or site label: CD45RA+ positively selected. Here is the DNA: TGCGCCAGCAGGAGCACCACCTACGAGCAGTACTTC. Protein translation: CASRSTTYEQYF.